The 13 T cell receptor beta chains listed next were all sequenced from one sample in a study of beta chain features in type 1 diabetes (dated by TCRdb to 2017 to 2018). Preparation of the library involved the immunoSEQ multiplex PCR assay. The entire amount of isolated RNA was reverse transcribed using the High Capacity cDNA Reverse Transcription Kit, so the sequenced TCRB transcripts were expressed ones. Entries here come from immuneACCESS through TCRdb and include only in-frame sequences with V and J called. Some clones fail to appear in such tables; in the studies checked, an unresolved V gene covers under half of the shortfall, and the cause of the remainder is unknown. The sample data list about 160,000 clones, and about 9.8% of these were observed just once. Of the sample, approximately 2.3% is held by the ten largest clones. The sequenced material came from central memory CD4+ T cells from blood. These receptors all come from a woman aged 18-29 years in good health.

V and J are TRBV7-9 and TRBJ2-3; 10 nucleotides match TRBD2. Trimming cost V 4 bases and J 1 base; bases outside gene matches: 8. From germline, CDR1 is SEHNR and CDR2 FQNEAQ (reference sequence). The length of the CDR3 is 17 residues. As DNA, the CDR3 is TGTGCCAGCAGCTCGCCCGTGCTAGCGGGGGGCACAGATACGCAGTATTTT. The encoded protein is CASSSPVLAGGTDTQYF.

In this sample, this clone turned up a few times. V and J are TRBV21-1 and TRBJ2-3; the table's D gene call, TRBD2, was not cross checked with the DNA. TRBV21-1 counts as a pseudogene. The CDR3 runs 12 residues. The CDR3 coding sequence is TGTGCCAGCAGCCCGGAGACAGATACGCAGTATTTT. Its translation: CASSPETDTQYF.

J is TRBJ2-7 and V is TRBV18; no clear D. The CDR3 runs 14 residues. V lost 4 bases and J 5 bases, leaving 15 bases between the germline ends. CDR1 is KGHSH and CDR2 is LQKENI in the germline V gene. The CDR3 coding sequence is TGTGCCAGCTCACTGGCGGTCCTAGTCCACGAGCAGTACTTC. As protein: CASSLAVLVHEQYF.

This clone was counted between two and nine times. The V call is TRBV5-1, the J call TRBJ2-1; 8 bases fit TRBD2. Germline CDR1 SGHRS, CDR2 YFSETQ. J lost 7 bases, V lost 0 bases, and 9 bases had no gene match. The CDR3 totals 16 residues. Written as DNA, the CDR3 is TGCGCCAGCAGCTTGGATTGGCCAGCGGGAGAAAATGAGCAGTTCTTC. It encodes CASSLDWPAGENEQFF.

Only a few counts were recorded for this clone. The rearrangement links TRBV7-2 to TRBJ1-6; possibly TRBD1 for D (6 bases). The CDR3 has 12 amino acids. The germline V and J ends were trimmed by 5 bases and 9 bases, with 8 bases remaining between them. The germline CDR1 and CDR2 sequences are SGHTA and FQGNSA. This CDR3 reads CASSTDSSPLHF. CDR3 nucleotides: TGTGCCAGCAGCACGGACAGTTCACCCCTCCACTTT.

The chain couples TRBV25-1 to TRBJ2-3; D is perhaps TRBD2 (7 bases). Trimming stripped 10 bases from V and 0 bases from J, with 17 bases between. This CDR3 is built from 15 residues. The V gene's germline CDR1 is MGHDK and CDR2 SYGVNS. CDR3 sequence: CAIPPGGHSTDTQYF. The CDR3 region has the DNA TGTGCCATCCCCCCCGGGGGGCATAGCACAGATACGCAGTATTTT.

This clone appeared a few times. Distinct nucleotide sequences in the sample also encode this CDR3. The V and J genes are TRBV7-2 and TRBJ2-5, with D unclear. Germline assignment: CDR1 SGHTA and CDR2 FQGNSA. V was shortened by 4 bases and J by 2 bases, with 2 bases between the two germline ends. CDR3 length equals 11 residues. The CDR3 reads CASSSQETQYF. The CDR3 DNA sequence: TGTGCCAGCAGCTCTCAAGAGACCCAGTACTTC.

This clone was counted a few times. This chain connects TRBV13 to TRBJ1-2, with 7 bases identical to TRBD1. The CDR3 length is 12 residues. J gave up 5 bases and V 5 bases, and 2 bases lay outside the gene matches. CDR1 and CDR2 from the germline V gene are PRHDT and FYEKMQ (reference sequence). For the CDR3, the DNA is TGTGCCAGCAGCACACAGGGGTATGGCTACACCTTC. Protein sequence: CASSTQGYGYTF.

The V gene is TRBV7-9, the J gene TRBJ2-3; perhaps TRBD1 as D (6 bases). V was shortened by 5 bases and J by 8 bases, with 11 bases between the two germline ends. The CDR3 is 12 residues long. The germline CDR1 and CDR2 sequences are SEHNR and FQNEAQ (reference sequence). CDR3 sequence reads: CASSVQGTTQYF. The CDR3 DNA follows: TGTGCCAGCAGCGTCCAGGGGACTACGCAGTATTTT.

This clone was counted a few times. The chain links TRBV13 to TRBJ2-7; tentatively, D is TRBD2 (6 bases). The germline V gene has CDR1 PRHDT and CDR2 FYEKMQ (reference sequence). Between the trimmed V and J ends, which lost 5 bases and 2 bases, there was a span of 16 bases. This CDR3 comprises 15 residues. The CDR3: CASSPSAGPTYEQYF. For the CDR3, the DNA is TGTGCCAGCAGCCCATCGGCGGGACCTACCTACGAGCAGTACTTC.

On this clone: The sample contains more than one DNA sequence encoding this CDR3. The CDR3 sequence is CASSLVGGPYEQYF. In DNA form, the CDR3 reads TGCGCCAGCAGCTTGGTTGGGGGCCCCTACGAGCAGTACTTC. This chain uses TRBV5-1 with TRBJ2-7; D is possibly TRBD1 (6 bases). Deletions cut 0 bases from V and 2 bases from J, with 9 bases between. The CDR3 loop spans 14 amino acids. Germline CDR1 reads SGHRS; CDR2 reads YFSETQ.

This clone was observed a handful of times. The chain combines TRBV6-1 with TRBJ2-4; no clear D. CDR1 and CDR2 from the germline V gene are MNHNS and SASEGT. V lost 2 bases and J 8 bases, leaving 13 bases between the germline ends. The CDR3 extends over 14 amino acids. CDR3 sequence: CASSESGPEDIQYF. The CDR3 bases are TGTGCCAGCAGTGAATCGGGTCCGGAAGACATTCAGTACTTC.

The chain employs TRBV9 and TRBJ2-3, with a tentative D call TRBD2 (6 bases). The V end was cut by 0 bases, the J end by 9 bases, with 8 bases between. The CDR3 is made up of 12 amino acids. Germline assignment: CDR1 SGDLS and CDR2 YYNGEE. The CDR3 region is CASSVDSGTQYF. In DNA form, the CDR3 reads TGTGCCAGCAGCGTAGATAGCGGCACGCAGTATTTT.